The rows below give T cell receptor beta chains drawn from one sample of a study of T-cell reconstitution after alpha-beta-depleted transplantation in children. TCRdb fed the PCR reads into MiXCR, producing one record per CDR3 protein. The data hold fewer than 250,000 distinct CDR3 sequences, with 8.2% observed a single time. Sequences were derived from PBMCs, mostly from graft donor cells, sampled 180 days after TCRalphabeta/CD19-depleted stem cell transplant. These receptors were obtained from a male patient aged 10 to 17 who had a stem cell transplant for acute lymphoblastic leukemia, so the T cells may come from the graft donor. CDR3s leave out the opening cysteine and the closing phenylalanine or tryptophan. The order of the fields is clone size, J gene, V gene, D gene, CDR3 protein. The D gene is left open where the match is weak. Size tells how often a clone was seen (once, few, many) or the class of an expanded clone, and some rows leave it out.

clone size: many
J gene: TRBJ1-1
V gene: TRBV11-2
D gene: -
CDR3 protein: ASSPWEGWYTEAF

clone size: many
J gene: TRBJ1-2
V gene: TRBV3-1
D gene: -
CDR3 protein: ASSTTSGNYGYT

clone size: many
J gene: TRBJ2-7
V gene: TRBV5-1
D gene: -
CDR3 protein: ASSPGRLYEQY

clone size: many
J gene: TRBJ1-5
V gene: TRBV19
D gene: -
CDR3 protein: ASTLWGQPQH

clone size: -
J gene: TRBJ2-7
V gene: TRBV6-5
D gene: -
CDR3 protein: ASSYTDATWGQY

clone size: few
J gene: TRBJ2-5
V gene: TRBV3-1
D gene: -
CDR3 protein: ASSHNLAETQY

clone size: many
J gene: TRBJ2-6
V gene: TRBV6-2/TRBV6-3
D gene: -
CDR3 protein: ASKTRSAGANVLT

clone size: many
J gene: TRBJ2-4
V gene: TRBV19
D gene: TRBD1
CDR3 protein: ASSDRAFKNIQY

clone size: many
J gene: TRBJ1-5
V gene: TRBV5-5
D gene: -
CDR3 protein: ASSLAGGRGGNQPQH

clone size: many
J gene: TRBJ2-5
V gene: TRBV3-1
D gene: -
CDR3 protein: ASSQSQETQY

clone size: many
J gene: TRBJ2-7
V gene: TRBV20-1
D gene: -
CDR3 protein: SARDSKGPYEQY

clone size: many
J gene: TRBJ1-3
V gene: TRBV27
D gene: -
CDR3 protein: ASRQGTGNTIY

clone size: many
J gene: TRBJ2-3
V gene: TRBV13
D gene: TRBD2
CDR3 protein: ASSFGGLAGVDTQY

clone size: many
J gene: TRBJ1-1
V gene: TRBV29-1
D gene: -
CDR3 protein: SVGIGPMNTEAF

clone size: many
J gene: TRBJ1-5
V gene: TRBV25-1
D gene: -
CDR3 protein: ASSDWSNQPQH

clone size: many
J gene: TRBJ1-5
V gene: TRBV2
D gene: -
CDR3 protein: ASSEALLPQGYQPQH

clone size: many
J gene: TRBJ2-5
V gene: TRBV9
D gene: -
CDR3 protein: ASSVAAEETQY

clone size: many
J gene: TRBJ2-1
V gene: TRBV9
D gene: TRBD2
CDR3 protein: ASSAQMTGGTYNEQF

clone size: many
J gene: TRBJ2-2
V gene: TRBV7-9
D gene: -
CDR3 protein: ASNRLGGLLNTGELF

clone size: many
J gene: TRBJ1-6
V gene: TRBV11-2
D gene: -
CDR3 protein: ASSLGEPSPLH

clone size: many
J gene: TRBJ1-4
V gene: TRBV28
D gene: -
CDR3 protein: ASSPGASTNEKLF

clone size: many
J gene: TRBJ2-7
V gene: TRBV7-9
D gene: -
CDR3 protein: ASSLSDTAYEQY

clone size: -
J gene: TRBJ1-5
V gene: TRBV2
D gene: -
CDR3 protein: ASGREQPQH

clone size: many
J gene: TRBJ2-5
V gene: TRBV20-1
D gene: -
CDR3 protein: SARAGFEETQY

clone size: many
J gene: TRBJ2-5
V gene: TRBV6-6
D gene: -
CDR3 protein: ASSYPPFPAQY

clone size: many
J gene: TRBJ2-3
V gene: TRBV6-1
D gene: TRBD2
CDR3 protein: ASSPRLAGNPTDTQY

clone size: many
J gene: TRBJ1-1
V gene: TRBV6-1
D gene: TRBD1
CDR3 protein: ATQQGLNTEAF

clone size: many
J gene: TRBJ2-7
V gene: TRBV12-5
D gene: TRBD1
CDR3 protein: ASGLLFPGTGREQY

clone size: many
J gene: TRBJ2-7
V gene: TRBV5-1
D gene: -
CDR3 protein: ASSLEDRYEQY

clone size: many
J gene: TRBJ2-4
V gene: TRBV7-9
D gene: -
CDR3 protein: ASSLIGVRRDIQY

clone size: many
J gene: TRBJ2-4
V gene: TRBV9
D gene: -
CDR3 protein: ASSQSTRDKAKNIQY

clone size: many
J gene: TRBJ2-5
V gene: TRBV7-9
D gene: -
CDR3 protein: ASSSGIYQETQY

clone size: many
J gene: TRBJ2-3
V gene: TRBV12-3/TRBV12-4
D gene: -
CDR3 protein: ASSLRRGGTDTQY

clone size: many
J gene: TRBJ2-7
V gene: TRBV7-3
D gene: -
CDR3 protein: ASSLERSPPYEQY

clone size: many
J gene: TRBJ2-7
V gene: TRBV6-5
D gene: -
CDR3 protein: ASSYSFGSSTSGQY

clone size: many
J gene: TRBJ1-2
V gene: TRBV5-1
D gene: TRBD1
CDR3 protein: ASSFPRTGNGNYGYT

clone size: many
J gene: TRBJ2-1
V gene: TRBV9
D gene: TRBD2
CDR3 protein: ASSVLAGLAAYNEQF

clone size: many
J gene: TRBJ1-1
V gene: TRBV7-2
D gene: -
CDR3 protein: ASSSRKPLNTEAF

clone size: many
J gene: TRBJ1-5
V gene: TRBV3-1
D gene: TRBD1
CDR3 protein: ASSPSDRRNQPQH

clone size: many
J gene: TRBJ2-3
V gene: TRBV11-3
D gene: TRBD2
CDR3 protein: ASSSRLAASTDTQY

clone size: many
J gene: TRBJ1-2
V gene: TRBV12-3/TRBV12-4
D gene: -
CDR3 protein: ASSFSILFREAEKGYT

clone size: many
J gene: TRBJ2-1
V gene: TRBV14
D gene: TRBD2
CDR3 protein: ASSQGLAGYNEQF

clone size: many
J gene: TRBJ2-7
V gene: TRBV6-1
D gene: -
CDR3 protein: ASSERVVTYEQY

clone size: many
J gene: TRBJ2-3
V gene: TRBV29-1
D gene: TRBD2
CDR3 protein: STGTSGRANTDTQY

clone size: many
J gene: TRBJ1-5
V gene: TRBV6-1
D gene: -
CDR3 protein: ASSPRGADQPQH

clone size: many
J gene: TRBJ2-7
V gene: TRBV11-2
D gene: TRBD1
CDR3 protein: ASSLARDRGNEQY

clone size: few
J gene: TRBJ1-2
V gene: TRBV10-2
D gene: -
CDR3 protein: ASSFRGTESYT

clone size: many
J gene: TRBJ2-7
V gene: TRBV14
D gene: -
CDR3 protein: ASSQSDRYPYEQY

clone size: few
J gene: TRBJ1-3
V gene: TRBV4-3
D gene: -
CDR3 protein: ASSQAGYSGNTIY

clone size: many
J gene: TRBJ2-7
V gene: TRBV9
D gene: -
CDR3 protein: ASSPLERSPYEQY

clone size: many
J gene: TRBJ2-2
V gene: TRBV20-1
D gene: -
CDR3 protein: SARGGASAGELF

clone size: many
J gene: TRBJ1-4
V gene: TRBV19
D gene: -
CDR3 protein: AKSTGPQGLF

clone size: many
J gene: TRBJ2-7
V gene: TRBV2
D gene: -
CDR3 protein: ASTDRTFYEQY

clone size: -
J gene: TRBJ1-1
V gene: TRBV5-1
D gene: -
CDR3 protein: ASSLGSANTEAF

clone size: many
J gene: TRBJ1-5
V gene: TRBV3-1
D gene: -
CDR3 protein: ASSQVGDQPQH

clone size: many
J gene: TRBJ2-7
V gene: TRBV28
D gene: TRBD1
CDR3 protein: ASSLPGTGGYEQY

clone size: -
J gene: TRBJ2-5
V gene: TRBV5-6
D gene: -
CDR3 protein: AISPGVREQYQETQY

clone size: many
J gene: TRBJ2-3
V gene: TRBV9
D gene: TRBD2
CDR3 protein: ASSANQGLAGDTDTQY

clone size: many
J gene: TRBJ1-5
V gene: TRBV12-3/TRBV12-4
D gene: -
CDR3 protein: ASTRGPPSNQPQH